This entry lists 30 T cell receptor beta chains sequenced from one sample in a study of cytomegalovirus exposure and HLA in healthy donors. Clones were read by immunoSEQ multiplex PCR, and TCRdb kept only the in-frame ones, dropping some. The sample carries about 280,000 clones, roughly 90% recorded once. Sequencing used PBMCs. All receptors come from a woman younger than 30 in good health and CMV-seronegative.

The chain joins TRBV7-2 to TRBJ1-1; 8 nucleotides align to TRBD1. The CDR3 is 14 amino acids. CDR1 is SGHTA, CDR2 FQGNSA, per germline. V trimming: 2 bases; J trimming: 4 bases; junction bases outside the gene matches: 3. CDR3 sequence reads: CASSLTGGGTEAFF. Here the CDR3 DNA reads TGTGCCAGCAGCTTAACAGGGGGTGGCACTGAAGCTTTCTTT.

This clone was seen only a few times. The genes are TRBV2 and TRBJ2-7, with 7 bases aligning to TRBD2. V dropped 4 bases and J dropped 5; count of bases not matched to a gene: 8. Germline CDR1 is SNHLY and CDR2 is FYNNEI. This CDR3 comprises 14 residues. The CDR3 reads CASSGGGSRDEQYF. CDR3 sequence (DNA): TGTGCCAGCAGTGGCGGCGGGAGTAGGGACGAGCAGTACTTC.

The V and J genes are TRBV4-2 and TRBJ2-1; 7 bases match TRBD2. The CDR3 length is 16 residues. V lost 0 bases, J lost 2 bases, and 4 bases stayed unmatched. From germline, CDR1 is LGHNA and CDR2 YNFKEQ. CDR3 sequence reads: CASSQDTAGTYNEQFF. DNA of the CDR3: TGTGCCAGCAGCCAAGATACAGCGGGAACCTACAATGAGCAGTTCTTC.

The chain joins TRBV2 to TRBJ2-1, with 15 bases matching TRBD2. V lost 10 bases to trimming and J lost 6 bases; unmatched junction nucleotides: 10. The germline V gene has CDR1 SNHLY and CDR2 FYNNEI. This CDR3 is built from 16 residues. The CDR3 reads CANLPGLAGGANEQFF. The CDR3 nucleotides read TGTGCCAACTTACCCGGACTAGCGGGGGGGGCCAATGAGCAGTTCTTC. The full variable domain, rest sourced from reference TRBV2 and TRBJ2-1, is EPEVTQTPSHQVTQMGQEVILRCVPISNHLYFYWYRQILGQKVEFLVSFYNNEISEKSEIFDDQFSVERPDGSNFTLKIRSTKLEDSAMYFCANLPGLAGGANEQFFGPGTRLTVL.

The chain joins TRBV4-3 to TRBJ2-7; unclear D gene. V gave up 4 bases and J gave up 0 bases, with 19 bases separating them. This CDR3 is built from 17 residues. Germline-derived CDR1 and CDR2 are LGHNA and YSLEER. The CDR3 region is CASSLGKTPPSSYEQYF. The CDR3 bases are TGCGCCAGCAGCCTTGGAAAGACACCCCCAAGCTCCTACGAGCAGTACTTC.

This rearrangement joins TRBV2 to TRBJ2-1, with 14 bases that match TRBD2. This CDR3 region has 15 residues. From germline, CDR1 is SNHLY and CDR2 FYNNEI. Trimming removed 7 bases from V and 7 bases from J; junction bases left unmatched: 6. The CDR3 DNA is TGTGCCAGCAAAAGGACTAGCGGGAGGAATAATGAGCAGTTCTTC. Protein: CASKRTSGRNNEQFF.

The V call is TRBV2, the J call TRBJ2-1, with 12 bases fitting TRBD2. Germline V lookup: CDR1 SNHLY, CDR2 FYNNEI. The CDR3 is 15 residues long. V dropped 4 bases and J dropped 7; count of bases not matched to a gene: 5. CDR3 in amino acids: CASSGLAGEVNEQFF. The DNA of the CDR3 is TGTGCCAGCAGTGGACTAGCGGGAGAGGTAAATGAGCAGTTCTTC.

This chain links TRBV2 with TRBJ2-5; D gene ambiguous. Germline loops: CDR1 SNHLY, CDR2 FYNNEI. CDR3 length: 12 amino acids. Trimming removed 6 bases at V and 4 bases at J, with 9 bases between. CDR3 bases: TGTGCCAGCAGAAGAGTCGGAGAGACCCAGTACTTC. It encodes CASRRVGETQYF. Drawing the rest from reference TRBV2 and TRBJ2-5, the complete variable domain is EPEVTQTPSHQVTQMGQEVILRCVPISNHLYFYWYRQILGQKVEFLVSFYNNEISEKSEIFDDQFSVERPDGSNFTLKIRSTKLEDSAMYFCASRRVGETQYFGPGTRLLVL.

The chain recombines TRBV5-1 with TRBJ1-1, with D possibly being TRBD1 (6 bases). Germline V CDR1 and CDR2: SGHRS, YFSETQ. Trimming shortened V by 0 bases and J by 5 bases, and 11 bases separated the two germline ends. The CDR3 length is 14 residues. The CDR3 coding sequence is TGCGCCAGCAGCTTGGGGACAGCCCTGACTGAAGCTTTCTTT. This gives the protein CASSLGTALTEAFF.

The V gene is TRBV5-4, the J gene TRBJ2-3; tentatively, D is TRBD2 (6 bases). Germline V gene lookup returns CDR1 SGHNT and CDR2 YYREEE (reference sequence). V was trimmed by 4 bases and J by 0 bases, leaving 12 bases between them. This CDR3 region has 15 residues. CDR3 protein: CASSAGRTSTDTQYF. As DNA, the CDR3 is TGTGCCAGCAGCGCGGGACGGACTAGCACAGATACGCAGTATTTT. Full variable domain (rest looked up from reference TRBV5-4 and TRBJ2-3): ETGVTQSPTHLIKTRGQQVTLRCSSQSGHNTVSWYQQALGQGPQFIFQYYREEENGRGNFPPRFSGLQFPNYSSELNVNALELDDSALYLCASSAGRTSTDTQYFGPGTRLTVL.

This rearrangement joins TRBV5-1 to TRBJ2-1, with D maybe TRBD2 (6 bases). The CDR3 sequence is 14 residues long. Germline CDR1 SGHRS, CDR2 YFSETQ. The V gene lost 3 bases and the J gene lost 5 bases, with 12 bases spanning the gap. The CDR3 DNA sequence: TGCGCCAGCAGCTCGGGAGTAGGAAACAATGAGCAGTTCTTC. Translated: CASSSGVGNNEQFF. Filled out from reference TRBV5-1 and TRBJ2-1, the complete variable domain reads KAGVTQTPRYLIKTRGQQVTLSCSPISGHRSVSWYQQTPGQGLQFLFEYFSETQRNKGNFPGRFSGRQFSNSRSEMNVSTLELGDSALYLCASSSGVGNNEQFFGPGTRLTVL.

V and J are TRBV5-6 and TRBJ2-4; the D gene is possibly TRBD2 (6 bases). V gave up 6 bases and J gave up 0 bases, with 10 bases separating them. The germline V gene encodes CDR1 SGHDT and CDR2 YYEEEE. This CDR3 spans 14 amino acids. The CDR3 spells CASKRAIAKNIQYF. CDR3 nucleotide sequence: TGTGCCAGCAAGCGGGCAATAGCCAAAAACATTCAGTACTTC.

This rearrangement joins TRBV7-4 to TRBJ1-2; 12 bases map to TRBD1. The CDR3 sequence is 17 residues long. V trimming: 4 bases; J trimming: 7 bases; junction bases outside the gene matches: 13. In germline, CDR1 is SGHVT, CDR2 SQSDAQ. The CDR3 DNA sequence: TGTGCCAGCAGCTCCGGTAGGGACAGGGGGCGCGTTGGTGGCTACACCTTC. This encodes CASSSGRDRGRVGGYTF.

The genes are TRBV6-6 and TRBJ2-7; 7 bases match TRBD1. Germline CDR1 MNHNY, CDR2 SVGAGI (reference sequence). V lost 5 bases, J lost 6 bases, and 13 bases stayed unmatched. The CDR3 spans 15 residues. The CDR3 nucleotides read TGTGCCAGCAGTGCCGAACCGACAGGGTTCGGCGAGCAGTACTTC. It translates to CASSAEPTGFGEQYF.

The CDR3 reads CASSLAGEDQPQHF. The CDR3 DNA is TGTGCCAGCAGCCTGGCCGGGGAGGATCAGCCCCAGCATTTT. The genes are TRBV7-6 and TRBJ1-5, with no clear D. Germline CDR1 SGHVS, CDR2 FNYEAQ. The CDR3 runs to 14 residues. V shed 5 bases and J shed 5 bases, with 13 bases lying between them.

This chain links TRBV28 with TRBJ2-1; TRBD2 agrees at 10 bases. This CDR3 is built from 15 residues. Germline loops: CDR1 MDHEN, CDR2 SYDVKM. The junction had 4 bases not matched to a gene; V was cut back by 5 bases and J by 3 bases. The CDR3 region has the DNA TGTGCCAGCAGTGAAACTAGCGGGGACTACAATGAGCAGTTCTTC. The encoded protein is CASSETSGDYNEQFF. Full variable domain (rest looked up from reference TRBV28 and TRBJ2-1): DVKVTQSSRYLVKRTGEKVFLECVQDMDHENMFWYRQDPGLGLRLIYFSYDVKMKEKGDIPEGYSVSREKKERFSLILESASTNQTSMYLCASSETSGDYNEQFFGPGTRLTVL.

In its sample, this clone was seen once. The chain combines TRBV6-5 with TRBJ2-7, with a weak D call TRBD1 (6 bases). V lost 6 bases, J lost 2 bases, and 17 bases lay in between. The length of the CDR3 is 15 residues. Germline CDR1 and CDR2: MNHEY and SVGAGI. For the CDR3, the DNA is TGTGCCAGCAGCCAGACCGGGACACTGGCCTACGAGCAGTACTTC. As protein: CASSQTGTLAYEQYF.

In DNA form, the CDR3 reads TGTGCCAGCAGTCCATATCCGGACGGGGGTGAAAAACTGTTTTTT. Translating gives CASSPYPDGGEKLFF. The chain links TRBV27 to TRBJ1-4; possible D gene TRBD1, 5 bases. Germline CDR1 reads MNHEY; CDR2 reads SMNVEV (reference sequence). This CDR3 is built from 15 residues. Between the trimmed V and J ends, which lost 5 bases and 7 bases, there was a span of 17 bases.

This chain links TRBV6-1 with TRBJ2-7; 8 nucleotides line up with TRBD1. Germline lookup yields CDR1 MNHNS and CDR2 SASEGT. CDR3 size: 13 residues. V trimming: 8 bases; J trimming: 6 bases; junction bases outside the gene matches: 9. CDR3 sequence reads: CASVGQGILEQYF. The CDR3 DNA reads TGTGCCAGCGTCGGACAGGGCATCCTCGAGCAGTACTTC.

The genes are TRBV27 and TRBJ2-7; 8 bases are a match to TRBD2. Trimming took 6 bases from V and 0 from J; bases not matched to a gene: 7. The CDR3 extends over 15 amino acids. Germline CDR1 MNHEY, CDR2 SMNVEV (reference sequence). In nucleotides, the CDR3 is TGTGCCAGCAGAATTTCTAGCGGGTACTCCTACGAGCAGTACTTC. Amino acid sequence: CASRISSGYSYEQYF.

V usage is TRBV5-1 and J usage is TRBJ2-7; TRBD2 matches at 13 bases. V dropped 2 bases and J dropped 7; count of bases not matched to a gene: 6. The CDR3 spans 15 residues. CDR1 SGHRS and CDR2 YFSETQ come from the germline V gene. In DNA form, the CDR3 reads TGCGCCAGCAGCTTACGACTAGCGGGAGGAATGGAGCAGTACTTC. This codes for CASSLRLAGGMEQYF.

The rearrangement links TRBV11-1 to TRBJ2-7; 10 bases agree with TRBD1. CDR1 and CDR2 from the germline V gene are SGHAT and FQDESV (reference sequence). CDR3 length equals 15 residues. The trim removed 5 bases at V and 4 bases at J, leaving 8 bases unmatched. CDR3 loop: CASSSPGTGEYEQYF. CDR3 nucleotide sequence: TGTGCCAGCAGCAGCCCCGGGACAGGGGAATACGAGCAGTACTTC.

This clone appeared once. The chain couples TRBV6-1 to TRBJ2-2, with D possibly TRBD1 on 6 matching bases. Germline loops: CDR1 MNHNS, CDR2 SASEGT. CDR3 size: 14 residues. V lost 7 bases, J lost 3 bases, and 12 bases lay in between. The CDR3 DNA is TGTGCCAGCACTCAGCACAGGGACACCGGGGAGCTGTTTTTT. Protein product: CASTQHRDTGELFF.

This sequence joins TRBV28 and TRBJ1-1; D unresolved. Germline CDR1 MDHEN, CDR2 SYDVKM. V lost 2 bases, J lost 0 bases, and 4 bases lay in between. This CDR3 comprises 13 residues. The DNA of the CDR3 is TGTGCCAGCAGTTTAATCATGAACACTGAAGCTTTCTTT. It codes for CASSLIMNTEAFF.

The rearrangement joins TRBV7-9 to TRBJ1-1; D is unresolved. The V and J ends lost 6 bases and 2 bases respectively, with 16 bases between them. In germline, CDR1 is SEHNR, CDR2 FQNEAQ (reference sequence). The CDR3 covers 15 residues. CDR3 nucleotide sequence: TGTGCCAGCAGGACCCCGGGGAGTCATAACACTGAAGCTTTCTTT. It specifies CASRTPGSHNTEAFF.

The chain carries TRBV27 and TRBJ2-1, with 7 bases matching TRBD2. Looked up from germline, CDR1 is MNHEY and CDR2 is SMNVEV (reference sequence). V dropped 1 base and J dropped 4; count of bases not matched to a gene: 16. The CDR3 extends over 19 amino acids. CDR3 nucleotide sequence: TGTGCCAGCAGTTTATTTGTCGGTCGGGCGGGAGAGAGGTACAATGAGCAGTTCTTC. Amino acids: CASSLFVGRAGERYNEQFF.

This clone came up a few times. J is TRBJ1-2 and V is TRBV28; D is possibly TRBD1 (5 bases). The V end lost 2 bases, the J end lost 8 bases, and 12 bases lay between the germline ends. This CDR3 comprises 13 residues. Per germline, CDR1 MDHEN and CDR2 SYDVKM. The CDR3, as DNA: TGTGCCAGCAGTTTACAGGGTGGGCTGGGCTACACCTTC. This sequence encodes CASSLQGGLGYTF.

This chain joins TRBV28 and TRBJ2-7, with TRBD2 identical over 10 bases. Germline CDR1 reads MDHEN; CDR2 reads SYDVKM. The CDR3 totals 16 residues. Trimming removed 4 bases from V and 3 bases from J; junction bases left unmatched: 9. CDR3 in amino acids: CASSSGPLAGVYEQYF. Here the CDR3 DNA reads TGTGCCAGCAGTTCCGGGCCCCTAGCGGGGGTCTACGAGCAGTACTTC.

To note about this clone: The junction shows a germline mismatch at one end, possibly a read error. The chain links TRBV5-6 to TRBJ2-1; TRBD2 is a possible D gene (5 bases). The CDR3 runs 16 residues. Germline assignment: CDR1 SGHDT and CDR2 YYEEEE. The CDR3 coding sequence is TGTGCCAGCAAGTCCGTTCCGACGGACTCCCACAATGAGCAGTTCTTC. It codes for CASKSVPTDSHNEQFF.

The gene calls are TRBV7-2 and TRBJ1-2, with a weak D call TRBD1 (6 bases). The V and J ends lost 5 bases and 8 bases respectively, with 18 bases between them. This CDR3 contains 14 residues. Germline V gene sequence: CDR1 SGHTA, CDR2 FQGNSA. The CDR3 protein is CASSPAFRGGGYTF. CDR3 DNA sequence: TGTGCCAGCAGCCCGGCGTTCAGGGGTGGGGGCTACACCTTC. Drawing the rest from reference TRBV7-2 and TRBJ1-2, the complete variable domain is GAGVSQSPSNKVTEKGKDVELRCDPISGHTALYWYRQSLGQGLEFLIYFQGNSAPDKSGLPSDRFSAERTGGSVSTLTIQRTQQEDSAVYLCASSPAFRGGGYTFGSGTRLTVV.